This TCR beta chain came from a study of technical replicates of blood from several donors. CDR1 is MNHEY, CDR2 SVGAGI, per germline. The CDR3 covers 14 residues. V gave up 0 bases and J gave up 5 bases, with 8 bases separating them. Assay: immunoSEQ multiplex PCR; the TCRdb copy retains only in-frame clones and omits some. The repertoire holds 9,500 to 15,000 clones, with 94% as singletons. The sequencing input was PBMCs. This clonotype was obtained from a human donor in good health. The genes are TRBV6-5 and TRBJ1-5; D may be TRBD1 (6 bases). CDR3 sequence reads: CASSYSTGDQPQHF. In DNA form, the CDR3 reads TGTGCCAGCAGTTACTCGACAGGAGATCAGCCCCAGCATTTT.